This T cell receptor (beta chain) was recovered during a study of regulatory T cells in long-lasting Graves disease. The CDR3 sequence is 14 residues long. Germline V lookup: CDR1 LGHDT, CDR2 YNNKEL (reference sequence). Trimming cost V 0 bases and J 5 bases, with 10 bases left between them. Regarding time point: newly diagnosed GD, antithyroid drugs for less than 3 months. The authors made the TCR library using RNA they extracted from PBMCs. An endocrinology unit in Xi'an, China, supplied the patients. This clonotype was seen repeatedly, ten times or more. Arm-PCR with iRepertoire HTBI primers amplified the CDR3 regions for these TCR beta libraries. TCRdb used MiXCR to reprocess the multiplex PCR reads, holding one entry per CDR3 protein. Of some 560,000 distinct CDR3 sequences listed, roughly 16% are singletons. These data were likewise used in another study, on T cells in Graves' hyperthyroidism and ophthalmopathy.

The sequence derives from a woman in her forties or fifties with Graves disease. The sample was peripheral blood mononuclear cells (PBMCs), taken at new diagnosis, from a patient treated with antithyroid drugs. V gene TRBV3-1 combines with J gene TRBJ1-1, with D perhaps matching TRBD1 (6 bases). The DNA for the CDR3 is TGTGCCAGCAGCCAAGATAGGGGGAGAACTGAAGCTTTCTTT. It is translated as CASSQDRGRTEAFF.